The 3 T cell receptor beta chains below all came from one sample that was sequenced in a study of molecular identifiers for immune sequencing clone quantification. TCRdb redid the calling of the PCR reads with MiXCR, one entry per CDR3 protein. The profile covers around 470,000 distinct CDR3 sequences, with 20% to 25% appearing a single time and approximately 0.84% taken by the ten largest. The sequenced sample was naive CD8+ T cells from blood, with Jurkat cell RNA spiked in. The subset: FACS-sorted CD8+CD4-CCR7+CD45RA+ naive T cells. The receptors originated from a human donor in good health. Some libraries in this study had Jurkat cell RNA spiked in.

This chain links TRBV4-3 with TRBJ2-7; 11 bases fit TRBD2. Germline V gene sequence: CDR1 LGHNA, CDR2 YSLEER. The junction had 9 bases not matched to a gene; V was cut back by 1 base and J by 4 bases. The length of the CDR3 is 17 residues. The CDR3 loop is CASSQGSGLAGGYEQYF. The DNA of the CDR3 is TGCGCCAGCAGCCAAGGTAGCGGGCTAGCGGGGGGTTACGAGCAGTACTTC.

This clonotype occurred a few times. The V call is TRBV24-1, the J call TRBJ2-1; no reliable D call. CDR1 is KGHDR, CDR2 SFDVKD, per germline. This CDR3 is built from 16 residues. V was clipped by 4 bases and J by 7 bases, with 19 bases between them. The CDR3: CATSEGSWVALNEQFF. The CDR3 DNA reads TGTGCCACCAGTGAGGGTAGCTGGGTCGCTTTGAATGAGCAGTTCTTC.

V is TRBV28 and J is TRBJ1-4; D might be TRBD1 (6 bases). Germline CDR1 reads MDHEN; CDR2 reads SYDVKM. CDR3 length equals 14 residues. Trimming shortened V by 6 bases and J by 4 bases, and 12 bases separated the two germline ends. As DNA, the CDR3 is TGTGCCAGCAGCGATACAGGGATTAATGAAAAACTGTTTTTT. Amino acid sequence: CASSDTGINEKLFF.